The rows below give T cell receptor beta chains drawn from one sample of a study of Graves' ophthalmopathy and Graves' hyperthyroidism. TCRdb redid the calling of the multiplex PCR reads with MiXCR, one entry per CDR3 protein. There are more than 1,000,000 distinct CDR3 sequences in the sample; about two fifths occur only once, and more than 9.5% lies in the top ten. Specimen: peripheral blood or thyroid tissue (not recorded which). The receptors shown here come from an adult man with Graves' hyperthyroidism. The CDR3 runs from the conserved cysteine through the conserved F or W. Size tells how often a clone was seen (once, few, many) or the class of an expanded clone, and some rows leave it out.

NA	TRBV20-1	TRBJ2-7	CSARDRVGGEQYF
NA	TRBV7-9	TRBJ1-1	CASSSTFEAFF
NA	TRBV7-9	TRBJ2-7	CASSPNRGREVSYEQYF
many	TRBV7-9	TRBJ2-6	CASSFRVAGANVLTF
NA	TRBV4-3	TRBJ2-7	CASSQDSSGRAVYEQYF
NA	TRBV29-1	TRBJ1-1	CSATGVTEAFF
many	TRBV29-1	TRBJ1-1	CSVPAGGEGTEAFF
NA	TRBV5-4	TRBJ2-3	CASSLGLAAFTDTQYF
many	TRBV24-1	TRBJ1-2	CATSDHDRDHGYTF
many	TRBV2	TRBJ2-5	CASSRDRGLETQYF
NA	TRBV9	TRBJ1-2	CASSETDSYGYTF
NA	TRBV3-2	TRBJ1-6	CASSQGDRVYNSPLHF
many	TRBV2	TRBJ2-5	CASRDRAQETQYF
few	TRBV13	TRBJ2-5	CASSQTSGGSQETQYF
NA	TRBV7-9	TRBJ1-6	CASSLDGNNSPLHF
NA	TRBV7-9	TRBJ1-2	CASSPTGHAYGYTF
many	TRBV27	TRBJ1-2	CASSWTGGGGYTF
NA	TRBV18	TRBJ2-2	CASSARTGLTGELFF
NA	TRBV2	TRBJ2-7	CASRTSRHVSYEQYF
many	TRBV5-1	TRBJ2-7	CASRRDRAYEQYF
few	TRBV7-9	TRBJ2-2	CASSLSTGDTGELFF
NA	TRBV24-1	TRBJ2-5	CATSGPGQGPQETQYF
many	TRBV6-5	TRBJ1-6	CASSYRNSPLHF
few	TRBV12-3/TRBV12-4	TRBJ2-5	CASSPNPVQGRETQYF
NA	TRBV4-1	TRBJ1-1	CASSQAGQGDTEAFF
NA	TRBV10-3	TRBJ1-1	CAISEDLGVRSAFF
few	TRBV29-1	TRBJ2-5	CSVDRSQETQYF
few	TRBV20-1	TRBJ2-6	CSARDRDSSSGANVLTF
few	TRBV12-3/TRBV12-4	TRBJ2-7	CASGKDSGEQYF
NA	TRBV24-1	TRBJ2-5	CATSEDRGSNQPQYF